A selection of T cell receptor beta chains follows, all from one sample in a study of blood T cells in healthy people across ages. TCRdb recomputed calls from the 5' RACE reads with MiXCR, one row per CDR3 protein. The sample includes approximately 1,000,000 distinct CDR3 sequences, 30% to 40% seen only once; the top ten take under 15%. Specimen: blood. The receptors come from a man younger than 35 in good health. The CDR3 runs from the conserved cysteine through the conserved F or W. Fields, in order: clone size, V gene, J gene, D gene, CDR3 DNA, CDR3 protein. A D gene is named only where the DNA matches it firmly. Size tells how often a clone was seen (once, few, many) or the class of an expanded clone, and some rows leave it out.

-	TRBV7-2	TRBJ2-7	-	TGTGCCAGCAGCTTAGTTGGGTTCGAGCAGTACTTC	CASSLVGFEQYF
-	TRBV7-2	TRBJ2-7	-	TGTGCCAGCAGCTTAGGGCCTGGCTACAATGAGCAGTACTTC	CASSLGPGYNEQYF
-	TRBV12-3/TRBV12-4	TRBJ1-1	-	TGTGCCAGCAGACGTCAGACATGGGGGTTCGCCACTGAAGCTTTCTTT	CASRRQTWGFATEAFF
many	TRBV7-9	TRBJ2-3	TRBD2	TGTGCCAGCAGCTTTAGTCAGCGGGGACCCACAGATACGCAGTATTTT	CASSFSQRGPTDTQYF
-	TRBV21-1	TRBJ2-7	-	TGTGCCAGCAACAAAGGAGGGTTTGGCGAGCAGTACTTC	CASNKGGFGEQYF
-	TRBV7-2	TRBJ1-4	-	TGTGCCAGCAGCGCCAGGACAGACTTCAATGAAAAACTGTTTTTT	CASSARTDFNEKLFF
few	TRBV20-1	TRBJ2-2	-	TGCAGTGTGGGGGGCGATTCCGGGGAGCTGTTTTTT	CSVGGDSGELFF
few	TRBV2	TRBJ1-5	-	TGTGCCAGCAGTGCTTCCGGAAGCATGGGCAATCAGCCCCAGCATTTT	CASSASGSMGNQPQHF
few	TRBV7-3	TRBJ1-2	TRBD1	TGTGCCAGCAGTTGGGCCGGGACAGGGAACTATGGCTACACCTTC	CASSWAGTGNYGYTF
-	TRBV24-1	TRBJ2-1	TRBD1	TGTGCCACCAGTGACCCACAGGGGGATTCCTACAATGAGCAGTTCTTC	CATSDPQGDSYNEQFF
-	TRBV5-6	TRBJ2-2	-	TGTGCCAGCAGCTTATTTACAGTTTTGAACACCGGGGAGCTGTTTTTT	CASSLFTVLNTGELFF
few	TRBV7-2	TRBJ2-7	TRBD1	TGTGCCAGCAGCTTCGGGACAGTTAACTACGAGCAGTACTTC	CASSFGTVNYEQYF
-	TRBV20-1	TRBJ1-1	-	TGCAACCCCGGCGGTGGAAAGGCTTTCTTT	CNPGGGKAFF
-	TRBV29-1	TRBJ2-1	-	TGCAGCGTTGAAAAAGGTCGGGGACTCGCTTCGGGGAATGAGCAGTTCTTC	CSVEKGRGLASGNEQFF
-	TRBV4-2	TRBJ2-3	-	TGTGCCAGCAGCCAAGTTCAAGGGGGATTCACAGATACGCAGTATTTT	CASSQVQGGFTDTQYF
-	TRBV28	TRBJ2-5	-	TGTGCCAGCAGTTTCCCCGAGGGACTGAGGGAGACCCAGTACTTC	CASSFPEGLRETQYF
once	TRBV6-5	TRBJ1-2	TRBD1	TGTGCCAGCAGTTACTCGGTCTCAGGGGGCATATCTGGCTACACCTTC	CASSYSVSGGISGYTF
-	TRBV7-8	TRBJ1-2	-	TGTGCCAGCAGCCGACAGGTTTTAGACTATGGCTACACCTTC	CASSRQVLDYGYTF
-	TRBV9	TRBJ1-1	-	TGTGCCAGCAGCACCATCAACACTGAAGCTTTCTTT	CASSTINTEAFF
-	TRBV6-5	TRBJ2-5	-	TGTGTCAGCAGTGTCGGACAGCTTATCGATGAGCAGTACTTC	CVSSVGQLIDEQYF
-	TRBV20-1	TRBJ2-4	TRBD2	TGCAGTGCTAGTCCAGCGAGAGCGGGGGACAAAAACATTCAGTACTTC	CSASPARAGDKNIQYF
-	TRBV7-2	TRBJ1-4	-	TGTGCCAGCAGCGTGGTGAATGAAAAACTGTTTTTT	CASSVVNEKLFF
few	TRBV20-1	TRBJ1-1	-	TGCAGTGCTAGAGGCCCCAAGTCCGCCGGCACTGAAGCTTTCTTT	CSARGPKSAGTEAFF
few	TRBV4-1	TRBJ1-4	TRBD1	TGCGCCAGCAGCGAGGGACAGGGGGGAGTATGGGAAAAACTGTTTTTT	CASSEGQGGVWEKLFF
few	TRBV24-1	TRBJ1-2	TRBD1	TGTGCCACCAGTGATTTCCGGACAGGGGTGAACTATGGCTACACCTTC	CATSDFRTGVNYGYTF
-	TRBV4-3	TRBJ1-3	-	TGCGCCAGCAGCAAGACAGTGGACTCTGGAAACACCATATATTTT	CASSKTVDSGNTIYF
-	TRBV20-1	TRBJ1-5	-	TGCAGTGCTAGAAGCGTGGGGGACCAGCCCCAGCATTTT	CSARSVGDQPQHF
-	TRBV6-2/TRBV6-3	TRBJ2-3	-	TGTGCCAGCAGCCACGCCTACCCGGGGGAACCCAGCACAGATACGCAGTATTTT	CASSHAYPGEPSTDTQYF
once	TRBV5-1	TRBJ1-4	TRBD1	TGCGCCGGCAGCGACCAGGGGGCGCTTAATGAAAAACTGTTTTTT	CAGSDQGALNEKLFF
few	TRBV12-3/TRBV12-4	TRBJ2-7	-	TGTGCCAGCAGTCTCCGTCCTGCCCTCGAGCAGTACTTC	CASSLRPALEQYF
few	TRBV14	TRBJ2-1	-	TGTGCCAGCAGCCACCTTGGAGGGTTCCAAGAGACCCAGTTCTTC	CASSHLGGFQETQFF
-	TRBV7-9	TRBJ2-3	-	TGTGCCAGCAGCTTAGGGCAGGGGCTCGCAGATACGCAGTATTTT	CASSLGQGLADTQYF
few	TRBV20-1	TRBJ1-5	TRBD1	TGCAGTGCTAAAACCCAGGGGGCGTTCAATCAGCCCCAGCATTTT	CSAKTQGAFNQPQHF
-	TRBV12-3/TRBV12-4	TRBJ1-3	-	TGTGCCAGCAGTTTAATCGGGATTGGAAACACCATATATTTT	CASSLIGIGNTIYF
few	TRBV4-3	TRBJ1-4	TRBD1	TGCGCCAGCAGCCGGGACAGGGGGCCGCCAACCGAAAAACTGTTTTTT	CASSRDRGPPTEKLFF
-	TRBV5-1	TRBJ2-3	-	TGCGCCAGCAGCCCGGCCGTGGGAGCAAGTGATACGCAGTATTTT	CASSPAVGASDTQYF
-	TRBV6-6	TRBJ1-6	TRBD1	TGTGCCAGCACCCCCAGCCGGGACAGGAATTCACCCCTCCACTTT	CASTPSRDRNSPLHF
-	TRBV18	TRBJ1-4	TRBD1	TGTGCCAGCTCACCCGTCGACAGGGGAGGGAATGAAAAACTGTTTTTT	CASSPVDRGGNEKLFF
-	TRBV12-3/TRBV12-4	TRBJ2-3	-	TGTGCCAGCAGCTTAGGATCCGGAACCCCAGATACGCAGTATTTT	CASSLGSGTPDTQYF